This note documents a single TCR beta chain sequence. No antigen is known for it. Trimming took 4 bases from V and 5 from J, leaving 13 bases between them. This CDR3 is built from 15 residues. Germline lookup yields CDR1 SGDLS and CDR2 YYNGEE. This sample is part of a study of T cells in tuberculosis. The time point here: new active TB diagnosis, blood taken before or within 7 days of starting treatment. Active tuberculosis patients were new diagnoses, HIV-seronegative, South African, and aged 18 years or older. General observations from the study: Active tuberculosis patients had shorter CDR3-alpha; the beta difference was nonsignificant.

Here immunoSEQ multiplex PCR was the method, and the copy in TCRdb shows in-frame clones only, minus some. Here the sample spans about 33,000 clones, 90% to 95% being singletons. The V call is TRBV9, the J call TRBJ1-6; D is possibly TRBD1 (5 bases). The sequence came from an adult with tuberculosis. Some clones in this sample may be carry-over from other donors' samples. This sample comprised PBMCs, obtained at tuberculosis diagnosis. DNA of the CDR3: TGTGCCAGCAGCCCCCGGGGGGGGGATAATTCACCCCTCCACTTT. It translates to CASSPRGGDNSPLHF.